The clone carrying this T cell receptor beta chain has a count of ten or more. The antigen remains unidentified. The data were taken from a study of regulatory T cells in long-lasting Graves disease. Study background: Antithyroid drug use was under 3 months in newly diagnosed Graves' patients. General study points: Newly diagnosed patients shared 966 public clonotypes; persistent patients shared some 2,700.

Arm-PCR of CDR3 regions and iRepertoire HTBI primers were the basis on which TCR beta libraries were built. TCRdb passed the multiplex PCR reads through MiXCR, listing each CDR3 protein once. Of 550,000 to 600,000 distinct CDR3 sequences listed, about 16% are singletons. Stated time point: newly diagnosed GD, antithyroid drugs for less than 3 months. From RNA extracted from PBMCs, the TCR library was made. CDR3 length: 16 amino acids. CDR1 is DFQATT and CDR2 is SNEGSKA in the germline V gene (reference sequence). The V gene end was trimmed by 6 bases and the J gene end by 3 bases; junction bases not matched to a gene: 14. The sample was also linked to a second study, of T cells in Graves' hyperthyroidism and ophthalmopathy. That paper adds: The HTBI primer set drove a first-round RT-PCR of the TCR CDR3. Most clonotypes that expanded in the thyroid above 0.001 also showed up in blood.

The sequenced sample was peripheral blood mononuclear cells (PBMCs), obtained at new diagnosis, from a patient treated with antithyroid drugs. The V gene is TRBV20-1, the J gene TRBJ2-1, with 7 bases fitting TRBD2. The sequence came from a man younger than 35 with Graves disease. The CDR3 sequence: CSAHLGRASGYNEQFF. In DNA form, the CDR3 reads TGCAGTGCCCACCTGGGGCGGGCTAGCGGCTACAATGAGCAGTTCTTC.